This T cell receptor (beta chain) was captured by sequencing in a study of CD8+CD57+ T cells in acquired aplastic anemia. Profiling of TCR beta VDJ combinations and CDR3 sequences used genomic DNA as template. TCRdb analysed the reads with MiXCR anew, one entry per CDR3 protein. Counted here are hundreds of thousands of distinct CDR3 sequences, approximately 70% occurring once; the ten biggest clones make up 4%. This CDR3 is built from 15 residues. Germline CDR1 is SGHAT and CDR2 is FQNNGV. V dropped 2 bases and J dropped 6 bases, with 13 bases sitting between them. As to this clonotype: This may arise from a read error, as a much more abundant clone is one base away.

The TCR originated in a human donor in good health, serving as a control. This chain joins TRBV11-2 and TRBJ2-2; D not resolved. Material: sorted CD4+, CD8+, or CD8+CD57+ T cells (not recorded which) from PBMCs. The CDR3 sequence: CASSLISTRAGELFF. CDR3 coding DNA: TGTGCCAGCAGCTTAATCTCCACTCGGGCCGGGGAGCTGTTTTTT. Full variable domain (outside the CDR3, taken from reference TRBV11-2 and TRBJ2-2): EAGVAQSPRYKIIEKRQSVAFWCNPISGHATLYWYQQILGQGPKLLIQFQNNGVVDDSQLPKDRFSAERLKGVDSTLKIQPAKLEDSAVYLCASSLISTRAGELFFGEGSRLTVL.